The entry below describes one TCR beta chain. Clones were sequenced by immunoSEQ multiplex PCR, and TCRdb holds only the in-frame ones, with some missing. In the table there are 180,000 or so clones, about 90% of which are singletons. These data originate in a study of blood T cell repertoires in COVID-19. Study in general: COVID-19 samples, acute and convalescent, were from the United States, Italy and Spain.

The CDR3 has 16 residues. Germline-derived CDR1 and CDR2 are GTSNPN and SVGIG (reference sequence). V lost 1 base and J lost 2; bases outside the gene matches: 8. V gene TRBV30 combines with J gene TRBJ1-5, with 7 bases matching TRBD1. The sequencing sample was made of peripheral blood. This clonotype was obtained from a man aged 35 to 55 with active or convalescent COVID-19. CDR3 bases: TGTGCCTGGAGTGGAACGGACAGGCCCCGCAATCAGCCCCAGCATTTT. The encoded protein is CAWSGTDRPRNQPQHF. The full variable domain, in which reference TRBV30 and TRBJ1-5 provide the parts outside the CDR3, is SQTIHQWPATLVQPVGSPLSLECTVEGTSNPNLYWYRQAAGRGLQLLFYSVGIGQISSEVPQNLSASRPQDRQFILSSKKLLLSDSGFYLCAWSGTDRPRNQPQHFGDGTRLSIL.